The 9 T cell receptor beta chains below come from one sample, sequenced in a study of shared clonotypes between healthy human individuals. Generated by immunoSEQ multiplex PCR, the TCRdb table keeps only in-frame clones and is missing some. Of about 1.5 million clones in the sample, over 95% are singletons; the top ten hold roughly 1.2%. The sequencing sample was made of naive CD4+ T cells sorted from blood. Subset meaning: CD45RA+ positively selected. The origin of the receptors is a man aged 25 to 40 in good health.

V is TRBV9 and J is TRBJ1-1; D unclear. V lost 3 bases, J lost 5 bases, and 14 bases lay in between. CDR3 length: 14 residues. Per the germline V gene, CDR1 is SGDLS and CDR2 is YYNGEE. CDR3 sequence: CASSARSQVTEAFF. DNA of the CDR3: TGTGCCAGCAGCGCCCGATCGCAGGTTACTGAAGCTTTCTTT.

The chain recombines TRBV6-1 with TRBJ1-1; D remains unclear. Per germline, CDR1 MNHNS and CDR2 SASEGT. CDR3 length: 12 amino acids. The germline V and J ends were trimmed by 1 base and 0 bases, with 0 bases remaining between them. CDR3 coding DNA: TGTGCCAGCAGTGAAGTGAACACTGAAGCTTTCTTT. Its translation is CASSEVNTEAFF.

Turning to this clone: Other DNA sequences from this sample encode an identical CDR3 as well. The CDR3 loop is CASSLAGGPGEQYF. Written as DNA, the CDR3 is TGTGCCAGCAGTTTAGCGGGAGGGCCTGGCGAGCAGTACTTC. This rearrangement joins TRBV27 to TRBJ2-7; TRBD2 aligns across 9 bases. The germline V gene has CDR1 MNHEY and CDR2 SMNVEV (reference sequence). The J segment lost 6 bases and the V segment lost 2 bases, leaving 5 bases of the junction unmatched. This CDR3 contains 14 residues.

The CDR3 loop reads CASSLDPWEQPQHF. For the CDR3, the DNA is TGTGCCAGCTCACTTGACCCCTGGGAGCAGCCCCAGCATTTT. This chain connects TRBV18 to TRBJ1-5; D uncertain. The CDR3 has 14 residues. Trimming removed 4 bases at V and 7 bases at J, with 14 bases between. Germline CDR1 reads KGHSH; CDR2 reads LQKENI.

V usage is TRBV11-2 and J usage is TRBJ2-7; 10 bases fit TRBD2. Germline values: CDR1 SGHAT, CDR2 FQNNGV. The CDR3 runs 15 residues. J lost 3 bases, V lost 2 bases, and 4 bases had no gene match. The CDR3 bases are TGTGCCAGCAGCTTACAAGCTAGCGGGGGCTACGAGCAGTACTTC. It translates to CASSLQASGGYEQYF.

The chain links TRBV9 to TRBJ2-1, with D unresolved. The CDR3 is 14 amino acids. Looked up from germline, CDR1 is SGDLS and CDR2 is YYNGEE. V was clipped by 0 bases and J by 5 bases, with 9 bases between them. The CDR3 reads CASSVGLTNNEQFF. The CDR3 region has the DNA TGTGCCAGCAGCGTAGGTTTGACCAACAATGAGCAGTTCTTC.

This sequence joins TRBV2 and TRBJ2-2; 16 bases line up with TRBD2. CDR3 length: 16 amino acids. Germline lookup yields CDR1 SNHLY and CDR2 FYNNEI. V was pared by 6 bases and J by 7 bases, with 5 bases of the junction left unmatched. This chain's CDR3 is CASRAGLAGGIGELFF. The CDR3 nucleotides read TGTGCCAGCAGAGCGGGACTAGCGGGAGGGATCGGGGAGCTGTTTTTT.

This clone was detected once. The J gene is TRBJ2-2, the V gene TRBV9, with D hard to call. Germline V gives CDR1 SGDLS, CDR2 YYNGEE. V lost 1 base, J lost 1 base, and 14 bases lay in between. CDR3 length: 17 amino acids. The DNA for the CDR3 is TGTGCCAGCAGCGTATTAGCAGGCCCCGTGAACACCGGGGAGCTGTTTTTT. Protein sequence: CASSVLAGPVNTGELFF.

This clone was seen a handful of times. The chain joins TRBV7-8 to TRBJ2-3; TRBD2 agrees at 11 bases. The CDR3 runs 15 residues. The V gene's germline CDR1 is SGHVS and CDR2 FQNEAQ. V shed 2 bases and J 3 bases; nucleotides not matched to a gene: 1. This chain's CDR3 is CASSLIAGGTDTQYF. CDR3 coding DNA: TGTGCCAGCAGCTTAATAGCGGGAGGGACAGATACGCAGTATTTT. Supplemented by reference TRBV7-8 and TRBJ2-3, the full variable domain reads GAGVSQSPRYKVAKRGQDVALRCDPISGHVSLFWYQQALGQGPEFLTYFQNEAQLDKSGLPSDRFFAERPEGSVSTLKIQRTQQEDSAVYLCASSLIAGGTDTQYFGPGTRLTVL.